This is a list of T cell receptor beta chains from one sample in a study of blood T cells in healthy people across ages. TCRdb processed the 5' RACE reads anew with MiXCR; each CDR3 protein has one entry. The sample contains approximately 800,000 distinct CDR3 sequences, about 62% of which appear only once. The sample taken for sequencing was blood. These receptors were collected from a man younger than 40 in good health. CDR3s leave out the opening cysteine and the closing phenylalanine or tryptophan.

CDR3: ASSQVHFSGANVLT
V: TRBV4-3
length: 14

CDR3: ASSFWGVTQY
V: TRBV5-1
length: 10

CDR3: ATTQGLNQPQH
V: TRBV24-1
length: 11

CDR3: ASSYRGGAGETQY
V: TRBV7-8
length: 13

CDR3: ASSFDSSSGANVLT
V: TRBV7-2
length: 14

CDR3: ATSETGGDYGYT
V: TRBV24-1
length: 12

CDR3: ASSKTGDYGYT
V: TRBV6-5
length: 11

CDR3: ASSLSLQGPGYT
V: TRBV11-1
length: 12

CDR3: ASSLLLAGVYNEQF
V: TRBV7-3
length: 14

CDR3: ASSYSRQGAGETQY
V: TRBV6-6
length: 14

CDR3: ASSQWTGVNTGELF
V: TRBV4-3
length: 14

CDR3: ASRAGGITGELF
V: TRBV6-5
length: 12

CDR3: ASSLNSEYGDTQY
V: TRBV5-1
length: 13

CDR3: SAREGWSPGRSGFQETQY
V: TRBV20-1
length: 18

CDR3: ASLVGGRETQY
V: TRBV7-2
length: 11

CDR3: ASSFLRGSQETQY
V: TRBV7-2
length: 13

CDR3: SARVPGQGHTSGGLAKNIQY
V: TRBV20-1
length: 20

CDR3: ASSEFLGKNEQF
V: TRBV25-1
length: 12

CDR3: SASSLGIHYEQY
V: TRBV20-1
length: 12

CDR3: ASSLRGIGVAQY
V: TRBV27
length: 12

CDR3: ASSQGAGSGANVLT
V: TRBV6-6
length: 14

CDR3: SATQGEQY
V: TRBV20-1
length: 8

CDR3: ASSEFDRGETQY
V: TRBV6-1
length: 12

CDR3: ASSQGLTALSYNEQF
V: TRBV3-1
length: 15

CDR3: AIMEAYNEQF
V: TRBV10-3
length: 10

CDR3: ASSPGSVGANVLT
V: TRBV12-3/TRBV12-4
length: 13

CDR3: SARDEKRDYSNQPQH
V: TRBV20-1
length: 15

CDR3: ASSEVAGGTSSYNEQF
V: TRBV2
length: 16

CDR3: ASSLRGGAATTLY
V: TRBV27
length: 13

CDR3: RAGRDPYNEQF
V: TRBV20-1
length: 11

CDR3: AWMGGSRKLF
V: TRBV30
length: 10

CDR3: ASSLEGAGSAYEQY
V: TRBV7-2
length: 14

CDR3: ASSPTPGTSSNEQF
V: TRBV28
length: 14

CDR3: ASSLARASLYGYT
V: TRBV7-2
length: 13

CDR3: ASSQGKGLGAQY
V: TRBV4-3
length: 12

CDR3: SVEDPGGVTEAF
V: TRBV29-1
length: 12

CDR3: ASSLYGTTAYNEQF
V: TRBV7-2
length: 14

CDR3: ASRHYFSGTNYGYT
V: TRBV27
length: 14

CDR3: ASSQPDRDNGYT
V: TRBV4-2
length: 12

CDR3: SAEVSYEQY
V: TRBV29-1
length: 9

CDR3: ASSQQGSYGYT
V: TRBV6-2/TRBV6-3
length: 11

CDR3: ASSFGTPNEQF
V: TRBV7-2
length: 11

CDR3: ATSRPRVNDEQF
V: TRBV15
length: 12

CDR3: AISRTGASYEQY
V: TRBV10-3
length: 12

CDR3: ASSRDTSGTDTQY
V: TRBV5-1
length: 13

CDR3: ASSYHSPGQGTDTQY
V: TRBV6-5
length: 15